The TCR beta chain under discussion was sequenced for a study of T cell repertoires in cytomegalovirus infection. As for the study in general: Recently identified HLA-C-restricted CMV epitopes were used, and well-studied HLA-B-restricted CMV epitopes were used as well. Public signatures in TCR beta pointed to CMV infection and matching HLA type.

Notes on the study in general: CMV carriers with the relevant HLA were identified by cumulative public TCR beta family frequency. CMV-specific TCR beta clonotypes restricted by HLA-C dominated the ex vivo response.

Deletions cut 4 bases from V and 5 bases from J, with 15 bases between. The CDR3 runs 14 residues. Germline assignment: CDR1 LGHNA and CDR2 YNFKEQ. A note on this clonotype: Its specificity is not known.

TCRdb reanalysed the reads using MiXCR and keeps one entry per CDR3 protein. This sample carries approximately 1,000,000 distinct CDR3 sequences, roughly 30% of them seen once, and the ten largest clones take 13%. Sample: cultured CD8+ T cells from PBMCs, taken from culture after CMV antigen stimulation. V and J are TRBV4-2 and TRBJ2-7, with D tentatively TRBD1 or TRBD2 (5 bases each). This TCR was recovered from a human donor in good health (CMV status not recorded). Some clones in this sample may be carry-over from other donors' samples. The CDR3: CASSPRDGSNEQYF. CDR3 nucleotides: TGTGCCAGCAGCCCTCGGGACGGTTCGAACGAGCAGTACTTC.